The text below deals with one TCR beta chain. Its target is not known. The data were obtained in a study of beta chain features in type 1 diabetes. Study-level results: A moderate, significant TCRB CDR3 shortening appeared in type 1 diabetes across four CD4+ subsets.

With V trimmed by 7 bases and J by 0 bases, 7 bases remained unmatched. The CDR3 runs to 15 residues. The V gene's germline CDR1 is SQVTM and CDR2 ANQGSEA. Reverse transcription of all isolated RNA meant that expressed TCRB transcripts were sequenced. Produced via immunoSEQ multiplex PCR; TCRdb's table is partial and in-frame only. The sample holds about 300,000 clones, less than 15% seen once. The chain has TRBV29-1 and TRBJ2-3, with 10 bases lining up with TRBD2. This TCR was recovered from a woman younger than 30 with type 1 diabetes. Sequencing was carried out using naive CD4+ T cells from blood. CDR3: CSARTSGTSTDTQYF. The CDR3 region has the DNA TGCAGCGCCCGGACTAGCGGAACCAGCACAGATACGCAGTATTTT.